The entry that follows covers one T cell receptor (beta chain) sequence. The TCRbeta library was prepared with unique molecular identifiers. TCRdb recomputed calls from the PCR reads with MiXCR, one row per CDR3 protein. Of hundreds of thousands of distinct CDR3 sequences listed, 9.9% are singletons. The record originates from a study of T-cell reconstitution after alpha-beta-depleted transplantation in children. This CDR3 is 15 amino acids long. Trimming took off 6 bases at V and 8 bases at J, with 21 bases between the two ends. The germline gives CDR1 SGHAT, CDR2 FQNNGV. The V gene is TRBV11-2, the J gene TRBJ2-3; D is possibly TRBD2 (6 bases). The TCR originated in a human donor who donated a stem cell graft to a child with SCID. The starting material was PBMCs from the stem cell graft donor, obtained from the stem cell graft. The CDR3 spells CASRPTGSPEGTQYF. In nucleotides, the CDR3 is TGTGCCAGCAGGCCCACCGGGTCCCCGGAGGGTACGCAGTATTTT.